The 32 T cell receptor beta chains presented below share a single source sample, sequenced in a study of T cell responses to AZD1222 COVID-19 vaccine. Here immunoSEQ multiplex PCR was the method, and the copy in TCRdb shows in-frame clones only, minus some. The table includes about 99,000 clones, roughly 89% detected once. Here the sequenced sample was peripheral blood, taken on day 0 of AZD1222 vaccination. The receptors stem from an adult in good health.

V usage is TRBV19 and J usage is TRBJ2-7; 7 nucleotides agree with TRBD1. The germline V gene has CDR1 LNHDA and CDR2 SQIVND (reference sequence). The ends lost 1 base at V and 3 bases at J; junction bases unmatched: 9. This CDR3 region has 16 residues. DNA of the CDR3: TGTGCCAGTAGTATAGTACCGACAGGGAAGGGCTACGAGCAGTACTTC. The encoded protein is CASSIVPTGKGYEQYF.

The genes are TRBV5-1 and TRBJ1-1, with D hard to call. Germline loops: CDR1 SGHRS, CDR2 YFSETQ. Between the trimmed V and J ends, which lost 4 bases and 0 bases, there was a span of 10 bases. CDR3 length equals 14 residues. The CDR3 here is CASSREILNTEAFF. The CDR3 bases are TGCGCCAGCAGCCGAGAGATATTGAACACTGAAGCTTTCTTT.

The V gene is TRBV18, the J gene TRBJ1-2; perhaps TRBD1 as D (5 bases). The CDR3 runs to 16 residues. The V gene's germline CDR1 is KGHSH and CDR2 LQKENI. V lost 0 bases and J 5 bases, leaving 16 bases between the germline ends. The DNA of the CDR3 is TGTGCCAGCTCACCACCGACCGGGGCTACAAATTATGGCTACACCTTC. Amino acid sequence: CASSPPTGATNYGYTF.

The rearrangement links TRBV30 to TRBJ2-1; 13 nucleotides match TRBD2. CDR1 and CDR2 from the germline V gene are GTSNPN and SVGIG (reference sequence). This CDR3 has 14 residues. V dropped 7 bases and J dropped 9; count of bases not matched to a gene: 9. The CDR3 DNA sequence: TGTGCCTCCGGACTAGCGGGAGTGAGAAGTGAGCAGTTCTTC. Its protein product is CASGLAGVRSEQFF.

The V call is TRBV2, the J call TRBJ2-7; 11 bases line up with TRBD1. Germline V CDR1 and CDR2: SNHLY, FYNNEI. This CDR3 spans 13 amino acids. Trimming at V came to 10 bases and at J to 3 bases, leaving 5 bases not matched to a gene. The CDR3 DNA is TGTGCCACCACCGGGACAGGGGGCTACGAGCAGTACTTC. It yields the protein CATTGTGGYEQYF.

The CDR3 nucleotides read TGTGCCAGCAGCTTAGCGAATTCACCCCTCCACTTT. Translating it yields CASSLANSPLHF. The J gene is TRBJ1-6, the V gene TRBV7-9; D not resolved. Trimming took off 0 bases at V and 7 bases at J, with 1 base between the two ends. Looked up from germline, CDR1 is SEHNR and CDR2 is FQNEAQ (reference sequence). This CDR3 comprises 12 residues.

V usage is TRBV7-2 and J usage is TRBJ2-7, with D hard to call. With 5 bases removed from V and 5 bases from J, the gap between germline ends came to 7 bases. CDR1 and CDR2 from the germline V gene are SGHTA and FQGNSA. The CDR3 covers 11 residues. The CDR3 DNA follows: TGTGCCAGCAGCCCCCTTAACGAGCAGTACTTC. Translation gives CASSPLNEQYF.

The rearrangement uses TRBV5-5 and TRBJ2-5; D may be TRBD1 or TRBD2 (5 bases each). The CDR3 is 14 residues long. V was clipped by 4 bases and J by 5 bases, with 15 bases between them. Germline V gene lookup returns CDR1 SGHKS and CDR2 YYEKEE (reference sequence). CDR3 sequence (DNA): TGTGCCAGCAGCACGGGACCACCCGGGGAGACCCAGTACTTC. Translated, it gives CASSTGPPGETQYF.

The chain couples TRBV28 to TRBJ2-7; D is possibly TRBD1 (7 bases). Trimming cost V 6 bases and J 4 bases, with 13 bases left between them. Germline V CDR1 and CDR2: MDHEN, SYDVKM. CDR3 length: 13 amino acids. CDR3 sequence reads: CASRFQGGYEQYF. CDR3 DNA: TGTGCCAGCAGATTCCAGGGGGGTTACGAGCAGTACTTC.

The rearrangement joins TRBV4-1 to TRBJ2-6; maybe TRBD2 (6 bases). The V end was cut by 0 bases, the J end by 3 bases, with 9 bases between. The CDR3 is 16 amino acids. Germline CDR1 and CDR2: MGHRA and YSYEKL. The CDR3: CASSQDGSGGANVLTF. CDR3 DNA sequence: TGCGCCAGCAGCCAAGATGGTAGCGGTGGGGCCAACGTCCTGACTTTC.

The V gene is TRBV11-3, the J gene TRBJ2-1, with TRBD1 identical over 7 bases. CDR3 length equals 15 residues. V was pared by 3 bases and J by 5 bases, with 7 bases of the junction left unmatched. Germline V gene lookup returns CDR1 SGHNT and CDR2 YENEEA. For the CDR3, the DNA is TGTGCCAGCAGCTTGGGACAGACGTCCGACAATGAGCAGTTCTTC. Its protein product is CASSLGQTSDNEQFF.

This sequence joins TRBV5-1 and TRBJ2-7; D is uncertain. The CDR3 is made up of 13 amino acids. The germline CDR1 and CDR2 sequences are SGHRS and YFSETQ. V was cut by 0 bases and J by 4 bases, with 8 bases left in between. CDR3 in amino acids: CASSLDRKYEQYF. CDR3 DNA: TGCGCCAGCAGCTTGGATAGGAAGTACGAGCAGTACTTC.

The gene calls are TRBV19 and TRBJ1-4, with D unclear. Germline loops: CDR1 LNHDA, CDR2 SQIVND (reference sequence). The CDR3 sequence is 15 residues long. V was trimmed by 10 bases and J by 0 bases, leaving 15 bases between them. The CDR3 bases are TGTGCCACCCGACGGGAGAGAACAACTAATGAAAAACTGTTTTTT. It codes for CATRRERTTNEKLFF.

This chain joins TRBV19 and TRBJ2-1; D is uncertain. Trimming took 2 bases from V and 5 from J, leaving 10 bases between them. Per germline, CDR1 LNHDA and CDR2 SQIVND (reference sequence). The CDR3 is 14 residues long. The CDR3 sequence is CASSIPPFNNEQFF. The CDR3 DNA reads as TGTGCCAGTAGTATACCACCCTTTAACAATGAGCAGTTCTTC.

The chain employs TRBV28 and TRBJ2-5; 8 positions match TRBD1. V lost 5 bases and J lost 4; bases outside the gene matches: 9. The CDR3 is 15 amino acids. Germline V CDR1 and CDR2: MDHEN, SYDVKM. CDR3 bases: TGTGCCAGCAGTCCACTCGGACAGGGCGGAGAGACCCAGTACTTC. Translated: CASSPLGQGGETQYF.

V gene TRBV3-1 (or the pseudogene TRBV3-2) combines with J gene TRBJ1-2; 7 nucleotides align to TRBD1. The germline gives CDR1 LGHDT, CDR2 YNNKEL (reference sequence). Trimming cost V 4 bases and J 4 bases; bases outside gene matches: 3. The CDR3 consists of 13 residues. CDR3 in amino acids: CASSPGTVYGYTF. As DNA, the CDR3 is TGTGCCAGCAGCCCGGGGACAGTCTATGGCTACACCTTC.

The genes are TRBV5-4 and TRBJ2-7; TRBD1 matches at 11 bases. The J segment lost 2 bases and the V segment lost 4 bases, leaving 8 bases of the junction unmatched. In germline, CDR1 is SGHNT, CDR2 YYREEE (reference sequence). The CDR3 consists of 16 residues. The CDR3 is CASSLAPGQGAYEQYF. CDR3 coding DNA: TGTGCCAGCAGCCTAGCACCGGGACAGGGGGCCTACGAGCAGTACTTC. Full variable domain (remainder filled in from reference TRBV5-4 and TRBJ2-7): ETGVTQSPTHLIKTRGQQVTLRCSSQSGHNTVSWYQQALGQGPQFIFQYYREEENGRGNFPPRFSGLQFPNYSSELNVNALELDDSALYLCASSLAPGQGAYEQYFGPGTRLTVT.

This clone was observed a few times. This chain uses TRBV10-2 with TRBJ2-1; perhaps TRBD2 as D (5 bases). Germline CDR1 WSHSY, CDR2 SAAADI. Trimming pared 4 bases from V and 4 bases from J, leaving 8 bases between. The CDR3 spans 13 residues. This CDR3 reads CASSGTLYNEQFF. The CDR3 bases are TGCGCCAGCAGTGGGACTCTATACAATGAGCAGTTCTTC.

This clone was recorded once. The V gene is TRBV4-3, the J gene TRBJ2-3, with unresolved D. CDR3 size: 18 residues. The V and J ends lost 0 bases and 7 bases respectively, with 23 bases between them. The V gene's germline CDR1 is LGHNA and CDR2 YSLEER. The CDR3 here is CASSQEWPILPLDNTQYF. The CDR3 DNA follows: TGCGCCAGCAGCCAAGAATGGCCAATTCTACCCCTCGATAATACGCAGTATTTT.

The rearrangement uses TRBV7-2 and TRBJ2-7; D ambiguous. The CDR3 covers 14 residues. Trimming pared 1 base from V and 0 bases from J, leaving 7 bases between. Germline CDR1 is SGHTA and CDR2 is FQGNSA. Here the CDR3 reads CASSLGWSSYEQYF. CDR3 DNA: TGTGCCAGCAGCTTAGGTTGGAGCTCCTACGAGCAGTACTTC.

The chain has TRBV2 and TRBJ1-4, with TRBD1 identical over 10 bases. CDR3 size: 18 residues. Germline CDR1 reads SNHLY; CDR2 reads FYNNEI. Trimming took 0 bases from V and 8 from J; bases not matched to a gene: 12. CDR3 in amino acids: CASSEAITRGTGDEKLFF. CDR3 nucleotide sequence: TGTGCCAGCAGTGAAGCGATCACCCGGGGGACAGGGGACGAAAAACTGTTTTTT.

DNA of the CDR3: TGTGCCAGTAGTATAGTAGGGGGGAGGAAGTCCAATGAGCAGTTCTTC. Its translation is CASSIVGGRKSNEQFF. The J gene is TRBJ2-1, the V gene TRBV19, with D perhaps matching TRBD1 or TRBD2 (6 bases each). Germline CDR1 and CDR2: LNHDA and SQIVND (reference sequence). Trimming removed 1 base from V and 6 bases from J, with 16 bases in between. The CDR3 runs to 16 residues. The variable domain in full, with the rest retrieved from reference TRBV19 and TRBJ2-1, is DGGITQSPKYLFRKEGQNVTLSCEQNLNHDAMYWYRQDPGQGLRLIYYSQIVNDFQKGDIAEGYSVSREKKESFPLTVTSAQKNPTAFYLCASSIVGGRKSNEQFFGPGTRLTVL.

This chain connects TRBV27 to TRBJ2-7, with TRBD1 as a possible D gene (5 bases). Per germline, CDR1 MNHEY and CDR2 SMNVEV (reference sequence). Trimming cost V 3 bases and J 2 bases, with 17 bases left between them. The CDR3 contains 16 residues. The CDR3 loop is CASSLTLGRQAYEQYF. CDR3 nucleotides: TGTGCCAGCAGTTTGACCTTGGGGCGGCAGGCCTACGAGCAGTACTTC.

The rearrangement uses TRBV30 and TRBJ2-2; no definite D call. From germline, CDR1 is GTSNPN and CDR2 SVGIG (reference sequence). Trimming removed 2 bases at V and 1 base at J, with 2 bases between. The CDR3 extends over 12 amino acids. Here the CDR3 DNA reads TGTGCCTGGAGTCGGAACACCGGGGAGCTGTTTTTT. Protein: CAWSRNTGELFF.

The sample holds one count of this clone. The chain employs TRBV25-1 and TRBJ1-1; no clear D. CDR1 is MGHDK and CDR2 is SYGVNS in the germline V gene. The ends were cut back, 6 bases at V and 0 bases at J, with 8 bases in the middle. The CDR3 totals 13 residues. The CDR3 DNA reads TGTGCCAGCAGAATGTACGTGAACACTGAAGCTTTCTTT. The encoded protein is CASRMYVNTEAFF. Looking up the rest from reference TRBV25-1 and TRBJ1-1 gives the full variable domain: EADIYQTPRYLVIGTGKKITLECSQTMGHDKMYWYQQDPGMELHLIHYSYGVNSTEKGDLSSESTVSRIRTEHFPLTLESARPSHTSQYLCASRMYVNTEAFFGQGTRLTVV.

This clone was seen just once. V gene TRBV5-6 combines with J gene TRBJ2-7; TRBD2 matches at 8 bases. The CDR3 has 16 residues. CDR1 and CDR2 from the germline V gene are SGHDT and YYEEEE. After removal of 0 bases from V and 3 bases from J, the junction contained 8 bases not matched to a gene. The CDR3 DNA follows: TGTGCCAGCAGCTTGGCCCCAGCGGGAGTCCTCTACGAGCAGTACTTC. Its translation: CASSLAPAGVLYEQYF.

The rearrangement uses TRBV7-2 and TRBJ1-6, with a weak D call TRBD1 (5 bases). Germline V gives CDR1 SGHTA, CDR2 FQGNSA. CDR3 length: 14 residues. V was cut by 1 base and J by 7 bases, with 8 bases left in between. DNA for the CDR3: TGTGCCAGCAGCTTAGGGGGACGAAATTCACCCCTCCACTTT. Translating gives CASSLGGRNSPLHF.

The CDR3 loop reads CASGRAAGESGELFF. DNA for the CDR3: TGTGCCAGCGGACGGGCAGCGGGAGAGTCCGGGGAGCTGTTTTTT. V gene TRBV6-5 combines with J gene TRBJ2-2; 8 bases match TRBD2. V dropped 8 bases and J dropped 6; count of bases not matched to a gene: 11. The CDR3 is 15 amino acids. Germline CDR1 MNHEY, CDR2 SVGAGI.

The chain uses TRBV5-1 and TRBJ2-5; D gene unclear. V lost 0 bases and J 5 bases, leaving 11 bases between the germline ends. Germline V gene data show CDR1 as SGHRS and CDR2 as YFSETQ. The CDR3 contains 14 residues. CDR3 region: CASSLGVGIETQYF. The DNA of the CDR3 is TGCGCCAGCAGCTTGGGAGTGGGAATTGAGACCCAGTACTTC.

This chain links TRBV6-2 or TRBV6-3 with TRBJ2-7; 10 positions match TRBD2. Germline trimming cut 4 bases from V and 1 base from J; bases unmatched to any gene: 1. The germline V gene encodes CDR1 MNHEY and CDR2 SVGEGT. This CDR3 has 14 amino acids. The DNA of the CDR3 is TGTGCCAGCAGTTTACTAGCGGGATCCTACGAGCAGTACTTC. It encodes CASSLLAGSYEQYF.

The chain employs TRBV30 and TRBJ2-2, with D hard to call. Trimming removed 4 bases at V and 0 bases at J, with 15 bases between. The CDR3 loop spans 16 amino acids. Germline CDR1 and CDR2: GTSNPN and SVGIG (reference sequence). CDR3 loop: CAWTPRLRANTGELFF. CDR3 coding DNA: TGTGCCTGGACTCCGCGGTTGCGCGCGAACACCGGGGAGCTGTTTTTT.

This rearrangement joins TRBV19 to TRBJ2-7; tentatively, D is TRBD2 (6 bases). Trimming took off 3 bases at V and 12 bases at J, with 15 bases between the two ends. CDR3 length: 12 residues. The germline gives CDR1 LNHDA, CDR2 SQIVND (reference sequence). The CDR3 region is CASSIPGGAVYF. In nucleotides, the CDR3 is TGTGCCAGTAGTATCCCGGGCGGGGCCGTGTACTTC. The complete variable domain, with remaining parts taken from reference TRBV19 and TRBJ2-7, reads DGGITQSPKYLFRKEGQNVTLSCEQNLNHDAMYWYRQDPGQGLRLIYYSQIVNDFQKGDIAEGYSVSREKKESFPLTVTSAQKNPTAFYLCASSIPGGAVYFGPGTRLTVT.